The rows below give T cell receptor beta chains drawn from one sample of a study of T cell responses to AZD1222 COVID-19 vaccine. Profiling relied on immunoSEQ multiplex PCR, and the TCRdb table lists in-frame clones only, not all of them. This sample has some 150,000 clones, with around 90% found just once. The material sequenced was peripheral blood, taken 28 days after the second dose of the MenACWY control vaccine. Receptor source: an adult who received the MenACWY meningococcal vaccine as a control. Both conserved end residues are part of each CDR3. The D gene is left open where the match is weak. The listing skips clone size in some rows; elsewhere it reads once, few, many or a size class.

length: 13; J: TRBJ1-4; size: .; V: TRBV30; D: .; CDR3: CAWSANHKEKLFF; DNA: TGTGCCTGGAGTGCCAACCACAAGGAAAAACTGTTTTTT
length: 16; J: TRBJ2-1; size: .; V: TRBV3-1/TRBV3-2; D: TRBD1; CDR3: CASSPTGAESYNEQFF; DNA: TGTGCCAGCAGCCCTACAGGGGCAGAATCCTACAATGAGCAGTTCTTC
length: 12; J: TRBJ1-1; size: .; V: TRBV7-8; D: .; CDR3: CASSRATTEAFF; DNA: TGTGCCAGCAGCCGGGCTACCACTGAAGCTTTCTTT
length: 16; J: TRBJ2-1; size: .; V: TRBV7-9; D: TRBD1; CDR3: CASSLEGRGSYNEQFF; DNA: TGTGCCAGCAGCTTAGAGGGCAGGGGGTCCTACAATGAGCAGTTCTTC
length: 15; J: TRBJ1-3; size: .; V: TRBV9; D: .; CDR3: CASSVAPVSGNTIYF; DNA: TGTGCCAGCAGCGTAGCTCCGGTATCTGGAAACACCATATATTTT
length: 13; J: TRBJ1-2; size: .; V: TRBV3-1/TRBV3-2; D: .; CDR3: CASTAQGLRSYTF; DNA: TGTGCCAGCACGGCTCAGGGTCTTAGGAGCTACACCTTC
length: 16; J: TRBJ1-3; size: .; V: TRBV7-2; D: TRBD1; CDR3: CASSFSGTGGGNTIYF; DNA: TGTGCCAGCAGCTTTTCCGGGACAGGGGGGGGAAACACCATATATTTT
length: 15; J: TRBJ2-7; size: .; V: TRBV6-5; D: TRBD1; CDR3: CASSYGTGAHYEQYF; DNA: TGTGCCAGCAGTTACGGGACAGGGGCTCACTACGAGCAGTACTTC
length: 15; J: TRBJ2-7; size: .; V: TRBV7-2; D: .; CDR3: CASSLESGIDYEQYF; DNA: TGTGCCAGCAGCTTAGAGTCGGGGATAGATTACGAGCAGTACTTC
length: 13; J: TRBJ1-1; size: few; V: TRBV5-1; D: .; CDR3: CASSFRGQTEAFF; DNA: TGCGCCAGCAGCTTTAGGGGTCAGACTGAAGCTTTCTTT
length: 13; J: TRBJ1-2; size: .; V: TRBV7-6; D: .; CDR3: CASSQRGDYGYTF; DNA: TGTGCCAGCAGCCAACGGGGGGACTATGGCTACACCTTC